This TCR beta chain was captured in a study of blood T cells in healthy people across ages (dated by TCRdb to the mid-2010s). A note on the overall study: In model experiments, template switching captured about one uniquely barcoded TCR beta cDNA molecule for every two T cells. Donors of different ages were randomly distributed across sequencing lanes to avoid experimental bias. Four age groups were formed from the donors: young (average approximately 15 years), middle-aged (approximately 40), aged (about 62) and long-lived (approximately 80). Two additional independent replicas of 1 million unique cDNA reads from the same blood draw were analyzed for two donors (one aged 18 to 29 and one aged 80 or older). To track age-related changes in TCR beta repertoire diversity, the study relied on deep sequencing normalized with unique cDNA molecular identifiers.

To note about this clonotype: This receptor's antigen is unknown. Qualities for individual bases were not recorded, and no much larger clone is one base off.

The approximately 39 donors, aged about 6 to 100 years, were systemically healthy Caucasian individuals from Russia. Roughly 9 milliliters of peripheral blood were drawn from each donor into EDTA-treated Vacutainer tubes. Ficoll-Paque density-gradient centrifugation was used to isolate PBMCs, with at least 6 million obtained per sample. Total RNA was extracted from PBMCs with Trizol reagent, with at least 5 micrograms obtained per sample. For every donor, an aliquot of PBMCs went through flow cytometry to measure the percentages of naive CD45RAhigh/CD27high T cells. Libraries came from 5' RACE. The run used an Illumina HiSeq 2500. A second PCR of about 7 to 12 cycles was run with a J-beta primer mix and a sample-barcoded 5' primer. A unique molecular identifier was introduced onto each TCR beta cDNA molecule by a template-switch 5' adaptor carrying 12 random nucleotides. Each sample yielded at least 2.5 million CDR3-containing paired-end reads. All of the RNA was converted into first-strand cDNA using the Mint cDNA synthesis kit, with a TRBC-specific oligonucleotide serving as the primer. After uracil-DNA glycosylase treatment, a first 18-cycle PCR used universal primers M1SS and BC2_uni_R on all cDNA. From the authors' description of their analysis: For normalization, 1 million high-quality reads were randomly selected from each sample, with every read carrying a distinct molecular identifier. Reads sharing molecular identifiers were discarded rather than binned into consensus sequences. MiTCR, with a Q25 quality threshold and the strictest error-elimination algorithm, was used for CDR3 identification, clonotype clustering and error correction. Lower-bound total TCR beta diversity was estimated with a nonparametric unseen species model using Euler transformation. The public reads were reprocessed in TCRdb via fastp at Q25 and MiXCR, keeping in-frame beta chains. Each CDR3 protein appears once, grouped with its most common genes and DNA. TCRdb, not the authors, supplied the V and J calls. This sample lists about 690,000 distinct CDR3 sequences; around 41% were detected once. The ten top clones hold approximately 31% of the sample.

Study-level results and caveats: There was a strong correlation between observed TCR beta diversity and the percentage of naive T cells measured by flow cytometry. The CMV infection status of donors was not known, potentially confounding age-related changes in expanded clonotypes. Compared with the aged group, the long-lived group had more naive CD4+ T cells, fewer expanded clones and increased TCR diversity, a pattern suggesting age selection. As age increased, observed TCR beta diversity per million T cells dropped in a roughly linear way, and a significant reduction was already evident by age about 36. Conclusive comparison of naive and antigen-experienced compartments was prevented by the profiling of bulk unsorted PBMCs. Estimates of total diversity from one million sequenced T cells were regarded as lower bounds and underestimates.

Reading the germline V gene (reference sequence) gives CDR1 DFQATT and CDR2 SNEGSKA. The junction shows trimming of 3 bases on V and 7 bases on J, plus 9 bases between the germline ends. Reading from cysteine to phenylalanine, the CDR3 counts 12 amino acids. The retained sequence is limited to the CDR3, 36 bases, with the frame set at the first base. The clonotype was recovered from a man older than 75 in good health. Sequencing was carried out using blood. Rearrangement joined TRBV20-1 to TRBJ1-4; TRBD1 is possibly the D segment (5 matching bases). The CDR3 here reads CSASFGTEKLFF. The DNA sequence follows: TGCAGTGCTAGTTTCGGGACTGAAAAACTGTTTTTT.